Listed here are 22 T cell receptor beta chains from one sample, sequenced in a study of PD-1 blockade in classical Hodgkin lymphoma. Repertoires were generated with immunoSEQ multiplex PCR, while TCRdb's copy carries only in-frame clones and drops some. The sample records roughly 42,000 clones, approximately 67% being singletons. Time point specified: cycle 4 day 1 (C4D1), after 6 weeks of nivolumab. Autologous stem cell transplantation was followed by relapse in every patient, and brentuximab vedotin exposure varied. The material was peripheral blood mononuclear cells (PBMCs), obtained before the fourth cycle of nivolumab. These receptors were obtained from a human donor with classical Hodgkin lymphoma.

The rearrangement joins TRBV7-2 to TRBJ1-4, with D possibly being TRBD1 (5 bases). Germline V gene data show CDR1 as SGHTA and CDR2 as FQGNSA. The CDR3 runs 14 residues. The V end was cut by 0 bases, the J end by 9 bases, with 11 bases between. CDR3 nucleotide sequence: TGTGCCAGCAGCTTAGCGGGAGGGGCGAAAAAACTGTTTTTT. The encoded protein is CASSLAGGAKKLFF.

The V and J genes are TRBV6-4 and TRBJ1-4, with 8 bases that match TRBD1. From germline, CDR1 is MRHNA and CDR2 SNTAGT. V shed 1 base, J shed 0 bases, and the junction held 7 bases outside the gene matches. The CDR3 runs to 18 residues. DNA for the CDR3: TGTGCCAGCAGTGACTGTTGGGACAGGAATCCAACTAATGAAAAACTGTTTTTT. Its translation is CASSDCWDRNPTNEKLFF.

The gene calls are TRBV7-9 and TRBJ1-2; tentative D call: TRBD1 (6 bases). V lost 4 bases and J lost 4, with 16 bases in between. This CDR3 is built from 15 residues. Germline loops: CDR1 SEHNR, CDR2 FQNEAQ (reference sequence). CDR3 sequence (DNA): TGTGCCAGCAGCTGGAACAGGGCTGCCCCCTATGGCTACACCTTC. It specifies CASSWNRAAPYGYTF.

The chain uses TRBV11-1 and TRBJ1-1; TRBD1 aligns across 9 bases. Trimming removed 5 bases from V and 1 base from J; junction bases left unmatched: 8. From germline, CDR1 is SGHAT and CDR2 FQDESV (reference sequence). The CDR3 consists of 16 residues. The CDR3 here is CASSIRTGVPNTEAFF. The CDR3 nucleotides are TGTGCCAGCAGCATCCGGACAGGGGTCCCGAACACTGAAGCTTTCTTT.

In its sample, this clone is medium-sized. The chain uses TRBV7-9 and TRBJ1-2; maybe TRBD1 (6 bases). The CDR3 length is 18 residues. V gave up 4 bases and J gave up 4 bases, with 25 bases separating them. Germline V lookup: CDR1 SEHNR, CDR2 FQNEAQ (reference sequence). In DNA form, the CDR3 reads TGTGCCAGCAGCTCCACCCCGGGGGGCTCCTTTTCCGGCTATGGCTACACCTTC. This sequence encodes CASSSTPGGSFSGYGYTF.

V gene TRBV7-9 combines with J gene TRBJ1-1; no clear D gene. V was clipped by 1 base and J by 0 bases, with 12 bases between them. CDR1 and CDR2 from the germline V gene are SEHNR and FQNEAQ (reference sequence). This CDR3 spans 16 amino acids. Here the CDR3 DNA reads TGTGCCAGCAGCTTAGGGGATTGGGCAGTGAACACTGAAGCTTTCTTT. Its translation: CASSLGDWAVNTEAFF.

The chain links TRBV2 to TRBJ1-2, with D possibly TRBD1 on 5 matching bases. The CDR3 covers 14 residues. Germline assignment: CDR1 SNHLY and CDR2 FYNNEI. V gave up 4 bases and J gave up 5 bases, with 14 bases separating them. The CDR3 nucleotides read TGTGCCAGCAGTGGGGGAGAGGGGACGTATGGCTACACCTTC. Translated: CASSGGEGTYGYTF.

The V call is TRBV21-1, the J call TRBJ2-5; the table assigns TRBD2, which was not confirmed against the DNA. TRBV21-1 counts as a pseudogene. The CDR3 length is 18 residues. Here the CDR3 reads CASTPSNPTSGGPETQYF. The CDR3 DNA is TGTGCCAGCACCCCATCAAACCCGACTAGCGGGGGGCCAGAGACCCAGTACTTC.

Remarks on this clone: One end of the junction is discordant with germline, which a read error may explain. The genes are TRBV7-9 and TRBJ2-7; D is possibly TRBD1 (6 bases). The germline CDR1 and CDR2 sequences are SEHNR and FQNEAQ (reference sequence). The CDR3 covers 15 residues. The CDR3 bases are TGCGCCAGCAGCCAACAGGACAGCGCTACCTACGAGCAGTACTTC. It translates to CASSQQDSATYEQYF. Together with reference TRBV7-9 and TRBJ2-7, the CDR3 gives the full variable domain: DTGVSQNPRHKITKRGQNVTFRCDPISEHNRLYWYRQTLGQGPEFLTYFQNEAQLEKSRLLSDRFSAERPKGSFSTLEIQRTEQGDSAMYLCASSQQDSATYEQYFGPGTRLTVT.

This clone has a single count. The chain links TRBV2 to TRBJ1-5; 10 nucleotides align to TRBD1. Germline loops: CDR1 SNHLY, CDR2 FYNNEI. Trimming cost V 6 bases and J 5 bases; bases outside gene matches: 1. CDR3 size: 13 residues. The chain's CDR3 is CASRGQGYQPQHF. Here the CDR3 DNA reads TGTGCCAGCAGGGGACAGGGGTATCAGCCCCAGCATTTT. Complete variable domain (other parts from reference TRBV2 and TRBJ1-5): EPEVTQTPSHQVTQMGQEVILRCVPISNHLYFYWYRQILGQKVEFLVSFYNNEISEKSEIFDDQFSVERPDGSNFTLKIRSTKLEDSAMYFCASRGQGYQPQHFGDGTRLSIL.

V and J are TRBV9 and TRBJ2-2; D perhaps matches TRBD2 (5 bases). The CDR3 extends over 13 amino acids. Looked up from germline, CDR1 is SGDLS and CDR2 is YYNGEE. Trimming took off 3 bases at V and 6 bases at J, with 9 bases between the two ends. The CDR3 sequence: CASSGLRPGELFF. In DNA form, the CDR3 reads TGTGCCAGCAGCGGACTAAGGCCCGGGGAGCTGTTTTTT.

This clone appeared once. The chain uses TRBV7-9 and TRBJ2-3; D is unresolved. Trimming shortened V by 6 bases and J by 5 bases, and 12 bases separated the two germline ends. The CDR3 contains 13 residues. Germline CDR1 reads SEHNR; CDR2 reads FQNEAQ (reference sequence). In DNA form, the CDR3 reads TGTGCCAGCAGGACAAACCTGGGAGATACGCAGTATTTT. Protein sequence: CASRTNLGDTQYF.

J is TRBJ2-4 and V is TRBV28; D gene unclear. Germline CDR1 is MDHEN and CDR2 is SYDVKM. Trimming cost V 2 bases and J 3 bases, with 11 bases left between them. The CDR3 covers 15 residues. CDR3 DNA sequence: TGTGCCAGCAGTTTAGTTAGCACACTCAAAAACATTCAGTACTTC. It yields the protein CASSLVSTLKNIQYF.

The J gene is TRBJ2-7, the V gene TRBV10-3; TRBD2 agrees at 10 bases. CDR3 length equals 14 residues. The V gene end was trimmed by 7 bases and the J gene end by 4 bases; junction bases not matched to a gene: 7. The germline V gene has CDR1 ENHRY and CDR2 SYGVKD. In DNA, the CDR3 is TGTGCCATCAAAATAGCGGGGGGAGATTACGAGCAGTACTTC. Protein product: CAIKIAGGDYEQYF.

The V gene is TRBV7-8, the J gene TRBJ2-1; 7 bases agree with TRBD2. Trimming at V came to 0 bases and at J to 5 bases, leaving 4 bases not matched to a gene. This CDR3 region has 15 residues. In germline, CDR1 is SGHVS, CDR2 FQNEAQ. The CDR3 DNA reads as TGTGCCAGCAGCTTAGCGGCGGGGAGGGACAATGAGCAGTTCTTC. Amino acid sequence: CASSLAAGRDNEQFF.

The rearrangement joins TRBV7-2 to TRBJ1-5; TRBD1 might be the D (5 bases). This CDR3 spans 18 amino acids. Germline V gene lookup returns CDR1 SGHTA and CDR2 FQGNSA. V lost 1 base to trimming and J lost 4 bases, with 20 bases between them. CDR3 in amino acids: CASSLDSPGPSSNQPQHF. As DNA, the CDR3 is TGTGCCAGCAGCTTAGATAGTCCGGGACCGAGCTCGAATCAGCCCCAGCATTTT.

The gene calls are TRBV11-2 and TRBJ1-5, with D maybe TRBD1 (6 bases). Germline assignment: CDR1 SGHAT and CDR2 FQNNGV. The V gene lost 5 bases and the J gene lost 3 bases, with 23 bases spanning the gap. The CDR3 consists of 18 residues. The CDR3 is CASSNQAGTPGINQPQHF. CDR3 bases: TGTGCCAGCAGCAATCAAGCAGGGACACCCGGAATCAATCAGCCCCAGCATTTT.

The rearrangement links TRBV4-3 to TRBJ2-5, with TRBD1 identical over 9 bases. The V gene's germline CDR1 is LGHNA and CDR2 YSLEER. This CDR3 spans 15 amino acids. Trimming cost V 1 base and J 1 base; bases outside gene matches: 1. CDR3 sequence reads: CASSQGTGAQETQYF. CDR3 bases: TGCGCCAGCAGCCAAGGGACAGGGGCCCAAGAGACCCAGTACTTC.

The chain carries TRBV30 and TRBJ1-4; 7 bases are a match to TRBD1. Trimming cost V 2 bases and J 3 bases; bases outside gene matches: 3. Germline assignment: CDR1 GTSNPN and CDR2 SVGIG (reference sequence). This CDR3 is built from 14 residues. In DNA, the CDR3 is TGTGCCTGGAGTAACAGGGGACCTAATGAAAAACTGTTTTTT. This encodes CAWSNRGPNEKLFF.

This chain joins TRBV19 and TRBJ1-1, with D possibly being TRBD1 (5 bases). Germline CDR1 is LNHDA and CDR2 is SQIVND (reference sequence). The CDR3 totals 14 residues. Trimming removed 7 bases from V and 10 bases from J, with 22 bases in between. CDR3 amino acids: CASTIGWGQERAFF. Here the CDR3 DNA reads TGTGCCAGTACCATCGGATGGGGCCAAGAGCGAGCTTTCTTT.

The chain has TRBV11-3 and TRBJ2-5; tentatively, D is TRBD1 (5 bases). Trimming pared 4 bases from V and 0 bases from J, leaving 6 bases between. In germline, CDR1 is SGHNT, CDR2 YENEEA. The CDR3 sequence is 13 residues long. CDR3 bases: TGTGCCAGCAGCTCGACAGACCAAGAGACCCAGTACTTC. This sequence encodes CASSSTDQETQYF.

This chain joins TRBV4-3 and TRBJ1-3; D possibly corresponds to TRBD1 (6 bases). CDR3 size: 16 residues. Trimming removed 0 bases at V and 1 base at J, with 10 bases between. Germline loops: CDR1 LGHNA, CDR2 YSLEER. The CDR3 nucleotides are TGCGCCAGCAGCCAAGATCATGACAGGTCTGGAAACACCATATATTTT. This encodes CASSQDHDRSGNTIYF.